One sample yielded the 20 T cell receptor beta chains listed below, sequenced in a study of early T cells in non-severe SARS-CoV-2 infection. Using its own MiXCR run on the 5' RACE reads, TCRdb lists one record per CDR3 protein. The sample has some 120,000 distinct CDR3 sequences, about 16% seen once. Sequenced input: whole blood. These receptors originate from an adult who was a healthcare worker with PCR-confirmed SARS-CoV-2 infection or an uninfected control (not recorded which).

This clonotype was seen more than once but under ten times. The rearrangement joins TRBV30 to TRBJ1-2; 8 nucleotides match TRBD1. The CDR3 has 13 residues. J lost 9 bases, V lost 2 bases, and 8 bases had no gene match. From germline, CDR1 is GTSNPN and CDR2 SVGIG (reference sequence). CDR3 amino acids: CAWSPDRESRYTF. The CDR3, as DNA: TGTGCCTGGAGTCCGGACAGGGAGTCGCGCTACACCTTC.

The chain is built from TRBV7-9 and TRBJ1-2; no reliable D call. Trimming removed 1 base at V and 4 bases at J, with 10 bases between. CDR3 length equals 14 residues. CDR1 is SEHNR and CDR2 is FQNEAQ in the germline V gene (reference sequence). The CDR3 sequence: CASSLDSVTYGYTF. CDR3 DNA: TGTGCCAGCAGCTTAGACTCCGTTACCTATGGCTACACCTTC.

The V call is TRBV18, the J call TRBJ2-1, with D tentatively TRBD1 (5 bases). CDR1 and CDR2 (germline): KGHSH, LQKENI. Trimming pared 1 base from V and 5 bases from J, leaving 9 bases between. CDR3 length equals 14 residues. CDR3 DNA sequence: TGTGCCAGCTCACCACTCCTGACAGACAATGAGCAGTTCTTC. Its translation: CASSPLLTDNEQFF.

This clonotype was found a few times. CDR3 region: CASGSTGNRAEAFF. DNA for the CDR3: TGCGCCAGCGGATCGACAGGGAACCGCGCTGAAGCTTTCTTT. The chain joins TRBV5-1 to TRBJ1-1, with 7 positions matching TRBD1. The junction had 12 bases not matched to a gene; V was cut back by 7 bases and J by 6 bases. The CDR3 sequence is 14 residues long. Germline V gives CDR1 SGHRS, CDR2 YFSETQ.

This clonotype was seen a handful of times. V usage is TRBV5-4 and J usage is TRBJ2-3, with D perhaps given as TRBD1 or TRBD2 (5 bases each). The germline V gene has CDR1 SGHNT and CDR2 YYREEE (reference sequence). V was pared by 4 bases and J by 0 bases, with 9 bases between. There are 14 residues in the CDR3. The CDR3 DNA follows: TGTGCCAGCAGCAGGTGGGACAGCACAGATACGCAGTATTTT. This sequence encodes CASSRWDSTDTQYF. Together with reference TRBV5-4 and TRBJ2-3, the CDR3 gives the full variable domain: ETGVTQSPTHLIKTRGQQVTLRCSSQSGHNTVSWYQQALGQGPQFIFQYYREEENGRGNFPPRFSGLQFPNYSSELNVNALELDDSALYLCASSRWDSTDTQYFGPGTRLTVL.

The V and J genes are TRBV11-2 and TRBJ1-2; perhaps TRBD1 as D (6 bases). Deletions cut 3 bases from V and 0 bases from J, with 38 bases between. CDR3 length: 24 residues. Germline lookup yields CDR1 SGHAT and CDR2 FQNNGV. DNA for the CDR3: TGTGCCAGCAGCTTGGCTCGGGCACAGGGTAGGCCGGAAGGATCGGCCTCGTCTAACTATGGCTACACCTTC. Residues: CASSLARAQGRPEGSASSNYGYTF.

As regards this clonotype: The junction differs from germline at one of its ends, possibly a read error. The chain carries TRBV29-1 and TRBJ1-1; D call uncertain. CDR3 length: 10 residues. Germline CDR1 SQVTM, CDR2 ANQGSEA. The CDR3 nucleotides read TGCAGCGTTGTGGCAGCTGAAGCTTCCTTT. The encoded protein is CSVVAAEASF.

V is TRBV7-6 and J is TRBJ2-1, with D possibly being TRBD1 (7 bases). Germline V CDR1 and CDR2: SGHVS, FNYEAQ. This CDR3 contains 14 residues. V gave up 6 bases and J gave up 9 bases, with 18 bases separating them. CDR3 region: CASSQTYRGGEQFF. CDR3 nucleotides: TGTGCCAGCAGTCAAACCTACAGGGGAGGTGAGCAGTTCTTC.

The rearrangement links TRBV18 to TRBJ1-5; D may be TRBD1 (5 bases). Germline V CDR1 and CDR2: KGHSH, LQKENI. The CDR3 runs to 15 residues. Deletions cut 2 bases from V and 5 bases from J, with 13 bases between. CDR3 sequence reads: CASSPGRALDQPQHF. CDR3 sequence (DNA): TGTGCCAGCTCACCAGGCAGGGCACTCGATCAGCCCCAGCATTTT. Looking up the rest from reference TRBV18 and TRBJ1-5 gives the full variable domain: NAGVMQNPRHLVRRRGQEARLRCSPMKGHSHVYWYRQLPEEGLKFMVYLQKENIIDESGMPKERFSAEFPKEGPSILRIQQVVRGDSAAYFCASSPGRALDQPQHFGDGTRLSIL.

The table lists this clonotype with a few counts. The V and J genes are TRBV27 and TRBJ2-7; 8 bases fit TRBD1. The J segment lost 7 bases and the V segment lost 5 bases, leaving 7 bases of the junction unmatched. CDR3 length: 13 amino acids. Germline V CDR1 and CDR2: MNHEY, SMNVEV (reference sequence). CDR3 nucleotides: TGTGCCAGCAGTCCAGGGGGCCAAATTGAGCAGTACTTC. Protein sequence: CASSPGGQIEQYF.

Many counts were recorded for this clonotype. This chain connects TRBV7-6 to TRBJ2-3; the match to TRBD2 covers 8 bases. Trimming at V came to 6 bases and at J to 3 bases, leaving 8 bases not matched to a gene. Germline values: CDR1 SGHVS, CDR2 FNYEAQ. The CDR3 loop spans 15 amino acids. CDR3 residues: CASSGGGTVTDTQYF. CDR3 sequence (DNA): TGTGCCAGCAGTGGCGGGGGGACGGTGACAGATACGCAGTATTTT.

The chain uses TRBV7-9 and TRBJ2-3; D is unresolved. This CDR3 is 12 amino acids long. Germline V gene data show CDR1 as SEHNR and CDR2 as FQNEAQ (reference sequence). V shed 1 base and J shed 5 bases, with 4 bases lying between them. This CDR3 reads CASSLDGDTQYF. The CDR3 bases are TGTGCCAGCAGCTTAGACGGAGATACGCAGTATTTT.

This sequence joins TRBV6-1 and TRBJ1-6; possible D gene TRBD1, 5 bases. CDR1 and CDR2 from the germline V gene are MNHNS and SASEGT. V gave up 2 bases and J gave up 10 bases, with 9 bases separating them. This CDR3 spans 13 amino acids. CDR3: CASSEQGASPLHF. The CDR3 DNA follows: TGTGCCAGCAGTGAACAGGGAGCATCACCCCTCCACTTT.

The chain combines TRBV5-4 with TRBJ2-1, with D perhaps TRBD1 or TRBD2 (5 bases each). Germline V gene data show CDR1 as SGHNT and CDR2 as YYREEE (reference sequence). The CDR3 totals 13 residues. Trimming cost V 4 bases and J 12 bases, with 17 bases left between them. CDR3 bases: TGTGCCAGCAGCGCACGGGGCGGCAGTTCGCAGTTCTTC. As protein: CASSARGGSSQFF.

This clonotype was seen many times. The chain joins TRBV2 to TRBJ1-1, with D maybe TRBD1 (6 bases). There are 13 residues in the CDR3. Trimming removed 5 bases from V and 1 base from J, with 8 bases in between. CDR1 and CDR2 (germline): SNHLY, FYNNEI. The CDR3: CASSSDRNTEAFF. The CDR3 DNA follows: TGTGCCAGCAGTTCGGACAGGAACACTGAAGCTTTCTTT.

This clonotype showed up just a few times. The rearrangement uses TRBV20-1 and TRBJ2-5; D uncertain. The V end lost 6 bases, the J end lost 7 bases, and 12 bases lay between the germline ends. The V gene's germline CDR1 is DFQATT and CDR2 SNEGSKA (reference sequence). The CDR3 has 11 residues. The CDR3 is CSAVAPGTQYF. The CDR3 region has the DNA TGCAGTGCAGTGGCCCCGGGGACCCAGTACTTC.

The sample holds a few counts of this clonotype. The CDR3 nucleotides read TGTGCCAGCAGCTACTACCTCAGACGTGAAGCTTTCTTT. This translates into CASSYYLRREAFF. The chain has TRBV7-9 and TRBJ1-1; the D is unclear. The CDR3 runs 13 residues. Deletions cut 4 bases from V and 7 bases from J, with 13 bases between. Germline values: CDR1 SEHNR, CDR2 FQNEAQ (reference sequence).

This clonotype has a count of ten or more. The CDR3 DNA is TGCAGTGCTGGTACAGGGTCGGGTAGCTCAAAACTGTTTTTT. It translates to CSAGTGSGSSKLFF. The J gene is TRBJ1-4, the V gene TRBV20-1; D might be TRBD1 (6 bases). V lost 5 bases and J lost 10, with 20 bases in between. The CDR3 runs 14 residues. Germline V gives CDR1 DFQATT, CDR2 SNEGSKA (reference sequence).

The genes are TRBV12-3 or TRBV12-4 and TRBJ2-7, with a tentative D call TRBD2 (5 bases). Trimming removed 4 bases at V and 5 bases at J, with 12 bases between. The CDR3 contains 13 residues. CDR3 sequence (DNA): TGTGCCAGCAGTTACGAGGGTATTAACGAGCAGTACTTC. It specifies CASSYEGINEQYF.

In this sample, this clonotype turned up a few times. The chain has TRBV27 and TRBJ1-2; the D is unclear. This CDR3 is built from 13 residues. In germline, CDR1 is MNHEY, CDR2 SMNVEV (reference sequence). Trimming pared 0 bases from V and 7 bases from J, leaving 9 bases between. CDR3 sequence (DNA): TGTGCCAGCAGTTTATCCGGGGTGAGTGGCTACACCTTC. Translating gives CASSLSGVSGYTF.